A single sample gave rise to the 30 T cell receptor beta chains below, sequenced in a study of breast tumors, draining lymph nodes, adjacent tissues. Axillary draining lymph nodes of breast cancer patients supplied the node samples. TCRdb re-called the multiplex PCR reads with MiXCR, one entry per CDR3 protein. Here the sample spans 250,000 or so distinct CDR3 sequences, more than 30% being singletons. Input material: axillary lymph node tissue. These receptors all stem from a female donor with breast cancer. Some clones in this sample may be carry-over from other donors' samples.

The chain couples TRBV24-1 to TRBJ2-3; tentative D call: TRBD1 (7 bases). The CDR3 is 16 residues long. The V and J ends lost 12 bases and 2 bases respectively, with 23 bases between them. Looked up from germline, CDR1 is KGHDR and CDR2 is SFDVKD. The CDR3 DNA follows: TGTGCCGCCGTAAACAGGGGCGGGATCAACACAGATACGCAGTATTTT. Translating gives CAAVNRGGINTDTQYF.

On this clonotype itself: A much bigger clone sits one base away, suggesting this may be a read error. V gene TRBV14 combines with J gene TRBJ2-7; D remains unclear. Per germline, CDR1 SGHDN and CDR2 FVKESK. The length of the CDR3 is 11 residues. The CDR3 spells CAISQSYEQYF. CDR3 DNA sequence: TGTGCCATCAGCCAATCGTACGAGCAGTACTTC.

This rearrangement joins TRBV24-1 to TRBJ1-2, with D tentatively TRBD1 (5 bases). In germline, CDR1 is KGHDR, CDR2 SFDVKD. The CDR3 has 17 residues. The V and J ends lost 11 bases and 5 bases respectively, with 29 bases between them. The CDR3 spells CASSTTRQIGSRYGYTF. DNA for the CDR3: TGTGCCAGCAGCACGACACGACAGATTGGAAGTAGGTATGGCTACACCTTC.

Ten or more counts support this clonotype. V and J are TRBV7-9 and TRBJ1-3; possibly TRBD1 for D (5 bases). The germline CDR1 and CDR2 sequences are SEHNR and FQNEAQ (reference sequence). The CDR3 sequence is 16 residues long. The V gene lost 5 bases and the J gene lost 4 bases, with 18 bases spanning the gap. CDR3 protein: CASSHPSRGPGNTIYF. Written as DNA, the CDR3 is TGTGCCAGCAGCCATCCTTCACGGGGACCAGGAAACACCATATATTTT.

The CDR3 bases are TGTGCCAGCAGCTCAAGGTCTAGCGGGAGGGTCGGGAATATGGACCGCGAGCAGTACTTC. It is translated as CASSSRSSGRVGNMDREQYF. This chain connects TRBV5-4 to TRBJ2-7, with 12 bases aligning to TRBD2. The V gene end was trimmed by 3 bases and the J gene end by 6 bases; junction bases not matched to a gene: 22. The germline gives CDR1 SGHNT, CDR2 YYREEE (reference sequence). CDR3 length: 20 amino acids.

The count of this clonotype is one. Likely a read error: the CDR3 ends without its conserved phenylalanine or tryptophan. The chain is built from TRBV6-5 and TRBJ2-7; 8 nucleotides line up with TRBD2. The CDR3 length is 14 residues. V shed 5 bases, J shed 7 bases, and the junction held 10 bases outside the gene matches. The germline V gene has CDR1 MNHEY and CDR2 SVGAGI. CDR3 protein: CASSHAAGESEQYL. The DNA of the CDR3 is TGTGCCAGCAGTCACGCAGCGGGAGAATCTGAGCAGTACCTC.

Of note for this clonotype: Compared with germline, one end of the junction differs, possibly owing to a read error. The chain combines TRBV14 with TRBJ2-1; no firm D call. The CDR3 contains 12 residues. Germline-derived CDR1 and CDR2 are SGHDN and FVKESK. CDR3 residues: CASSYGYNEQLF. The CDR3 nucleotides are TGTGCCAGCAGCTATGGGTACAATGAGCAGCTCTTC.

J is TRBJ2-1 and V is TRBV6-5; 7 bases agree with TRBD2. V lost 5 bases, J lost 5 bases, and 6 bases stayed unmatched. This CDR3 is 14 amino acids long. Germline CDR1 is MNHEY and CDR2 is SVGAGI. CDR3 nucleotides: TGTGCCAGCAGTCGGGGCGGGAGAAACAATGAGCAGTTCTTC. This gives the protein CASSRGGRNNEQFF.

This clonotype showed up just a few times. The CDR3 DNA is TGTGCCAGCAGTCCCCAGACGAGGGGGGGGAGTCAGTTCTTC. This translates into CASSPQTRGGSQFF. The V and J genes are TRBV6-6 and TRBJ2-1; D possibly corresponds to TRBD2 (7 bases). The V and J ends lost 5 bases and 13 bases respectively, with 21 bases between them. This CDR3 contains 14 residues. From germline, CDR1 is MNHNY and CDR2 SVGAGI (reference sequence).

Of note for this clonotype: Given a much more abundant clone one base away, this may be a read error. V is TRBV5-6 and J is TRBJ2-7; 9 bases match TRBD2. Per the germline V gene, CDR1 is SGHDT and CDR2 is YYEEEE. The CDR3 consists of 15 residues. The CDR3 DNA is TGTACCAGCAGCTGGCCGGGACTAGCCCCGGCCGAGCAGTACTTC. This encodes CTSSWPGLAPAEQYF.

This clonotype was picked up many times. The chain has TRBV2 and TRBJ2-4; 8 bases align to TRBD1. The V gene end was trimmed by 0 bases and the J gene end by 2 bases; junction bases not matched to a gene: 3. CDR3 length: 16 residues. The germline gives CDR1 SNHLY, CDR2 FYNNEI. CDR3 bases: TGTGCCAGCAGTGAAGCGAGGACAGGGACCAAAAACATTCAGTACTTC. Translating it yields CASSEARTGTKNIQYF. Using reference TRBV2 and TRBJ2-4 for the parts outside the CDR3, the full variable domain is EPEVTQTPSHQVTQMGQEVILRCVPISNHLYFYWYRQILGQKVEFLVSFYNNEISEKSEIFDDQFSVERPDGSNFTLKIRSTKLEDSAMYFCASSEARTGTKNIQYFGAGTRLSVL.

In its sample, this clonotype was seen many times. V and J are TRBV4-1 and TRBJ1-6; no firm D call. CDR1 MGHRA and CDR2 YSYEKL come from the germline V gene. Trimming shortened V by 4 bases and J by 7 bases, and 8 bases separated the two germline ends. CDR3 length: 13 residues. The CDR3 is CASSLPANSPLHF. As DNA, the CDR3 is TGCGCCAGCAGCCTCCCCGCCAATTCACCCCTCCACTTT.

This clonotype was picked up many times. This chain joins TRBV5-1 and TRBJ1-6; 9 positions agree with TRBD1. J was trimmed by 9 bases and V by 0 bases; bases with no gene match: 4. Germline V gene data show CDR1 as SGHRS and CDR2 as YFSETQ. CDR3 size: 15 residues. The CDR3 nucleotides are TGCGCCAGCAGCTTGGTGGGACAGGGTAGTTCACCCCTCCACTTT. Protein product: CASSLVGQGSSPLHF.

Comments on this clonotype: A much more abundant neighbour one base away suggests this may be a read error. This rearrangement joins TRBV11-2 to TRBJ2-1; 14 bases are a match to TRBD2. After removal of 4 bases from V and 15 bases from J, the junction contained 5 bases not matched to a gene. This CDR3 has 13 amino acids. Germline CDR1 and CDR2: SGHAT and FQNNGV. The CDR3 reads CASSWTSGRFPFF. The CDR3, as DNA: TGTGCCAGCAGCTGGACTAGCGGGAGGTTCCCGTTCTTC.

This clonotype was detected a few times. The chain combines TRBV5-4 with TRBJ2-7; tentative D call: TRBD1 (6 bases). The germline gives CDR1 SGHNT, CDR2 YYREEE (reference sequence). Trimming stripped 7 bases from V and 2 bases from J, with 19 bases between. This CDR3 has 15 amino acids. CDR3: CASAQDDGGPYEQYF. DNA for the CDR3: TGTGCCAGCGCACAGGACGATGGGGGCCCCTACGAGCAGTACTTC.

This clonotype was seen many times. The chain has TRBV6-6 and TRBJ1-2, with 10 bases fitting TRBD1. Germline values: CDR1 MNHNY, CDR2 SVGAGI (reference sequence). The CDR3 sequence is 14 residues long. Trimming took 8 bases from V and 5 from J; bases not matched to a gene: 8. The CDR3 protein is CASLRQGAFYGYTF. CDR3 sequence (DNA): TGTGCCAGCCTGCGACAGGGGGCGTTTTATGGCTACACCTTC.

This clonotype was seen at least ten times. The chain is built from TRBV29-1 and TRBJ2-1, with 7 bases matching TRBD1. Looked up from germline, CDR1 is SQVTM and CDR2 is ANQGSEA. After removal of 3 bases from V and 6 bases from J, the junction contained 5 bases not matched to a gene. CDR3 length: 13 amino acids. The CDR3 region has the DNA TGCAGCGTTGACCGGGACAGTGGCAATGAGCAGTTCTTC. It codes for CSVDRDSGNEQFF.

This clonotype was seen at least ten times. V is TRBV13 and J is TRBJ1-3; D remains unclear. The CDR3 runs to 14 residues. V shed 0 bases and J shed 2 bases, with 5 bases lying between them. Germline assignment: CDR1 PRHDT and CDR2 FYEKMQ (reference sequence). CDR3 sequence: CASSLGGTGNTIYF. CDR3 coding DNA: TGTGCCAGCAGCTTAGGAGGTACTGGAAACACCATATATTTT.

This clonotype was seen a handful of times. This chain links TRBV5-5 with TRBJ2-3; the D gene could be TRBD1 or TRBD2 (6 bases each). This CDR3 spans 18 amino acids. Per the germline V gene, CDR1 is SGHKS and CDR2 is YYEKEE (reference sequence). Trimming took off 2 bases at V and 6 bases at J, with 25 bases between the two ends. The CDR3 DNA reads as TGTGCCAGCAGCTTAGCCCGGCGGAGACGCGGAGGGGGGGATACGCAGTATTTT. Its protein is CASSLARRRRGGGDTQYF.

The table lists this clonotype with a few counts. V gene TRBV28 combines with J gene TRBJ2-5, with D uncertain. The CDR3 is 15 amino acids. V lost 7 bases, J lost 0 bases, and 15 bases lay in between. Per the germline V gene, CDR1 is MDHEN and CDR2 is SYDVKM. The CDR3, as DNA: TGTGCCAGCACCCGCAGCGAGTATTACCAAGAGACCCAGTACTTC. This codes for CASTRSEYYQETQYF.

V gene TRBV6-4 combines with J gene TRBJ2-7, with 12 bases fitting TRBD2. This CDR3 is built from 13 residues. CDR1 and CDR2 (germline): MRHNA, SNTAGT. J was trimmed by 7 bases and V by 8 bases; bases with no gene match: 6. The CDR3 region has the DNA TGTGCCAGCGGTATACTAGCGGGGGGTGAGCAGTACTTC. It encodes CASGILAGGEQYF.

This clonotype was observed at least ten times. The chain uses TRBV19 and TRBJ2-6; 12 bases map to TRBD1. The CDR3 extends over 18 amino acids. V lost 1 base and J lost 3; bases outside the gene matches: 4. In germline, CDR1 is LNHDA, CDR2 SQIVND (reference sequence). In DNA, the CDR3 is TGTGCCAGTAGTATAGGGGACAGGGGGCCGGGTGGGGCCAACGTCCTGACTTTC. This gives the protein CASSIGDRGPGGANVLTF.

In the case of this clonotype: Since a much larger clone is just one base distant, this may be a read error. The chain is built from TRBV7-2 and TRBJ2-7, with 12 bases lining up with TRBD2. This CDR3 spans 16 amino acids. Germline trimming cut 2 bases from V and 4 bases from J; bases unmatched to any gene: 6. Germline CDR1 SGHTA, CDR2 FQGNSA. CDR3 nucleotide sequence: TGTGCCAGCAGCTTACTAGCGGGAGGGCTAATTTACGAGCAGTACTTC. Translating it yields CASSLLAGGLIYEQYF.

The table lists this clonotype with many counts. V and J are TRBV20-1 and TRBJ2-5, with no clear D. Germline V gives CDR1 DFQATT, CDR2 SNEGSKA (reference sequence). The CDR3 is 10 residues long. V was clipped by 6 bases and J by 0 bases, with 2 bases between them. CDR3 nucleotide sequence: TGCAGTGCAGACCAAGAGACCCAGTACTTC. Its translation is CSADQETQYF.

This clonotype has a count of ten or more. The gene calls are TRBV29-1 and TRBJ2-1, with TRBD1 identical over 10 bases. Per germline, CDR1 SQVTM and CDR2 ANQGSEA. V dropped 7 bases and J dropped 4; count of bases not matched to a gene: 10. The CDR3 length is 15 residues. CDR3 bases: TGCAGCGCTGTGGAACCGGGACAGGGGTACAATGAGCAGTTCTTC. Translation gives CSAVEPGQGYNEQFF.

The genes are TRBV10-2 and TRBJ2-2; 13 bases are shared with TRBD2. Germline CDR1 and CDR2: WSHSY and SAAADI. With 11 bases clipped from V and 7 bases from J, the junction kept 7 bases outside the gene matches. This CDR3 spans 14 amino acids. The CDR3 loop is CAGGTSGTDGELFF. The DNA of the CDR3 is TGCGCCGGAGGGACTAGCGGGACCGACGGGGAGCTGTTTTTT.

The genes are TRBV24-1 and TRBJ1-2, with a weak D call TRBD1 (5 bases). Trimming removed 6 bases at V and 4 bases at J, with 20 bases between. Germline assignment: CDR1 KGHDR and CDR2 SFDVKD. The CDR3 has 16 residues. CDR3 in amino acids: CATSLGRAFIGYGYTF. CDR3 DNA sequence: TGTGCCACCAGTTTAGGCAGGGCGTTCATCGGCTATGGCTACACCTTC.

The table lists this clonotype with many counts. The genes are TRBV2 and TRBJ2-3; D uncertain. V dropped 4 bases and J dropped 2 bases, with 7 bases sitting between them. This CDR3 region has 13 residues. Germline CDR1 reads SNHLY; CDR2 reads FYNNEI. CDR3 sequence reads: CASSVRNTDTQYF. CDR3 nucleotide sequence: TGTGCCAGCAGTGTCAGGAACACAGATACGCAGTATTTT.

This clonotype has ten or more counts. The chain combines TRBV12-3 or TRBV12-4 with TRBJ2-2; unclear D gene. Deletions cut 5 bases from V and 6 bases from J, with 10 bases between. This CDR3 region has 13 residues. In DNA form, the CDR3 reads TGTGCCAGCAGTCCAGTGGGATCCGGGGAGCTGTTTTTT. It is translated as CASSPVGSGELFF.

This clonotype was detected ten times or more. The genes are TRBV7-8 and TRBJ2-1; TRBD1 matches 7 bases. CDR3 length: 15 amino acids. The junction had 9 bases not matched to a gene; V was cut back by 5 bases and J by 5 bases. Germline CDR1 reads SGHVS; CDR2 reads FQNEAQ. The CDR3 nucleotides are TGTGCCAGCAGCCGCAGGGGGAACGGTGACAATGAGCAGTTCTTC. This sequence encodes CASSRRGNGDNEQFF.